The 20 T cell receptor beta chains presented below share a single source sample, sequenced in a study of shared clonotypes between healthy human individuals. Naive CD8 cells, CD45RO-negative and positively selected for CCR7, excluded terminally differentiated effector memory CD45RA+ cells. Assay: immunoSEQ multiplex PCR; the TCRdb copy retains only in-frame clones and omits some. Here the sample spans millions of clones, under 95% being singletons. The specimen sequenced was naive CD8+ T cells from PBMCs. Receptors were obtained from a man between 18 and 35 years old in good health. Some clones in this sample may be carry-over from other donors' samples.

The chain uses TRBV27 and TRBJ2-7; 8 bases fit TRBD1. The germline V gene has CDR1 MNHEY and CDR2 SMNVEV (reference sequence). This CDR3 has 16 residues. Unmatched junction bases numbered 9, after V lost 4 bases and J lost 1 base. In DNA, the CDR3 is TGTGCCAGCAGTTCGGGACAGGTACTACCTTCCTACGAGCAGTACTTC. This codes for CASSSGQVLPSYEQYF.

The chain has TRBV27 and TRBJ2-3; D is unresolved. Trimming removed 6 bases at V and 3 bases at J, with 10 bases between. The V gene's germline CDR1 is MNHEY and CDR2 SMNVEV (reference sequence). This CDR3 contains 13 residues. CDR3 residues: CASRPVWTDTQYF. CDR3 DNA: TGTGCCAGCAGACCGGTCTGGACAGATACGCAGTATTTT.

The gene calls are TRBV9 and TRBJ2-3; D gene ambiguous. The V gene lost 1 base and the J gene lost 0 bases, with 15 bases spanning the gap. Germline loops: CDR1 SGDLS, CDR2 YYNGEE. This CDR3 is 17 amino acids long. For the CDR3, the DNA is TGTGCCAGCAGCGTAAACCTGAGGACGGCTAGCACAGATACGCAGTATTTT. It codes for CASSVNLRTASTDTQYF.

This clone came up a few times. The V and J genes are TRBV18 and TRBJ1-1; D is undetermined. Germline V gene data show CDR1 as KGHSH and CDR2 as LQKENI. Between the trimmed V and J ends, which lost 6 bases and 0 bases, there was a span of 14 bases. The CDR3 loop spans 15 amino acids. CDR3 sequence reads: CASSDGHDMNTEAFF. The CDR3 DNA follows: TGTGCCAGCTCGGACGGGCACGACATGAACACTGAAGCTTTCTTT.

The rearrangement links TRBV27 to TRBJ2-7; 8 bases are a match to TRBD2. Trimming at V came to 5 bases and at J to 4 bases, leaving 10 bases not matched to a gene. The CDR3 runs 15 residues. CDR1 and CDR2 from the germline V gene are MNHEY and SMNVEV (reference sequence). The chain's CDR3 is CASSPPGLGPYEQYF. In DNA, the CDR3 is TGTGCCAGCAGTCCCCCGGGACTAGGACCTTACGAGCAGTACTTC.

The chain recombines TRBV2 with TRBJ2-1, with 7 bases that match TRBD1. Per the germline V gene, CDR1 is SNHLY and CDR2 is FYNNEI. V dropped 6 bases and J dropped 4; count of bases not matched to a gene: 6. CDR3 length: 14 residues. CDR3: CASSNRDRYNEQFF. CDR3 nucleotide sequence: TGTGCCAGCAGCAACCGGGACAGATACAATGAGCAGTTCTTC.

The V call is TRBV28, the J call TRBJ2-2; 9 nucleotides agree with TRBD2. This CDR3 has 17 amino acids. V was pared by 5 bases and J by 0 bases, with 7 bases of the junction left unmatched. CDR1 is MDHEN, CDR2 SYDVKM, per germline. The CDR3 reads CASSLILAGSNTGELFF. In DNA, the CDR3 is TGTGCCAGCAGTCTCATACTAGCGGGCTCGAACACCGGGGAGCTGTTTTTT.

V is TRBV7-2 and J is TRBJ2-1, with a tentative D call TRBD2 (5 bases). Trimming removed 3 bases from V and 2 bases from J, with 17 bases in between. Germline lookup yields CDR1 SGHTA and CDR2 FQGNSA. The length of the CDR3 is 17 residues. CDR3 region: CASSLVGGPGPYNEQFF. The CDR3 nucleotides are TGTGCCAGCAGCTTGGTGGGCGGGCCGGGCCCCTACAATGAGCAGTTCTTC. Drawing the rest from reference TRBV7-2 and TRBJ2-1, the complete variable domain is GAGVSQSPSNKVTEKGKDVELRCDPISGHTALYWYRQSLGQGLEFLIYFQGNSAPDKSGLPSDRFSAERTGGSVSTLTIQRTQQEDSAVYLCASSLVGGPGPYNEQFFGPGTRLTVL.

The chain is built from TRBV10-2 and TRBJ2-7; 9 nucleotides line up with TRBD1. The CDR3 contains 15 residues. V shed 5 bases and J 1 base; nucleotides not matched to a gene: 6. CDR1 and CDR2 (germline): WSHSY, SAAADI. The CDR3 loop reads CASSSSGTGSYEQYF. Here the CDR3 DNA reads TGCGCCAGCAGTTCTTCCGGGACAGGGTCCTACGAGCAGTACTTC.

This CDR3 reads CAWSGLAGGGSRQETQYF. The CDR3 nucleotides read TGTGCCTGGAGCGGACTAGCGGGAGGAGGGTCGCGCCAAGAGACCCAGTACTTC. The rearrangement links TRBV30 to TRBJ2-5, with TRBD2 matching over 14 bases. CDR3 length: 18 amino acids. Per germline, CDR1 GTSNPN and CDR2 SVGIG (reference sequence). V shed 3 bases and J 1 base; nucleotides not matched to a gene: 10.

V is TRBV27 and J is TRBJ2-7; tentative D call: TRBD2 (5 bases). CDR3 length equals 14 residues. V shed 7 bases and J shed 0 bases, with 13 bases lying between them. Germline assignment: CDR1 MNHEY and CDR2 SMNVEV (reference sequence). The CDR3 sequence: CASMVGRSSYEQYF. The CDR3 DNA reads as TGTGCCAGCATGGTGGGGAGAAGCTCCTACGAGCAGTACTTC.

The rearrangement joins TRBV7-8 to TRBJ1-3, with 8 positions matching TRBD1. The germline gives CDR1 SGHVS, CDR2 FQNEAQ. The CDR3 is 15 residues long. V was clipped by 5 bases and J by 5 bases; unmatched bases: 8. This chain's CDR3 is CASSHGQGRRNTIYF. In nucleotides, the CDR3 is TGTGCCAGCAGCCATGGACAGGGAAGGAGAAACACCATATATTTT.

For this clone: Distinct nucleotide sequences in the sample also encode this CDR3. This chain links TRBV29-1 with TRBJ2-7; D not resolved. V dropped 4 bases and J dropped 0 bases, with 4 bases sitting between them. The CDR3 length is 11 residues. Per germline, CDR1 SQVTM and CDR2 ANQGSEA. CDR3 coding DNA: TGCAGCGTTGTGGTCTCCTACGAGCAGTACTTC. Amino acids: CSVVVSYEQYF.

This rearrangement joins TRBV2 to TRBJ2-5; no firm D call. The CDR3 is 13 amino acids. Between the trimmed V and J ends, which lost 3 bases and 2 bases, there was a span of 7 bases. Germline V gives CDR1 SNHLY, CDR2 FYNNEI. The CDR3 DNA reads as TGTGCCAGCAGTGAGTGGAGACAAGAGACCCAGTACTTC. Its translation: CASSEWRQETQYF.

V gene TRBV11-2 combines with J gene TRBJ2-7; TRBD2 is a possible D gene (6 bases). V was shortened by 6 bases and J by 3 bases, with 21 bases between the two germline ends. This CDR3 contains 16 residues. Germline CDR1 and CDR2: SGHAT and FQNNGV. The CDR3 spells CASRIGGEVGYYEQYF. DNA of the CDR3: TGTGCCAGCAGGATCGGGGGAGAAGTGGGGTACTACGAGCAGTACTTC.

The CDR3: CAIRGGLTAGASDEQFF. For the CDR3, the DNA is TGTGCCATCAGGGGCGGTTTAACTGCGGGAGCGTCGGATGAGCAGTTCTTC. This chain joins TRBV10-3 and TRBJ2-1, with 7 bases aligning to TRBD2. Per the germline V gene, CDR1 is ENHRY and CDR2 is SYGVKD. The CDR3 spans 17 residues. Unmatched junction bases numbered 19, after V lost 6 bases and J lost 8 bases.

This rearrangement joins TRBV29-1 to TRBJ2-1; D is uncertain. V lost 6 bases to trimming and J lost 9 bases, with 12 bases between them. CDR1 and CDR2 (germline): SQVTM, ANQGSEA. The CDR3 runs 11 residues. The chain's CDR3 is CSVPNRGEQFF. In DNA form, the CDR3 reads TGCAGCGTGCCAAACAGAGGTGAGCAGTTCTTC.

As for this clone: This same CDR3 is encoded by further DNA sequences in the sample. This sequence joins TRBV7-9 and TRBJ2-1, with 10 bases fitting TRBD1. The CDR3 sequence is 14 residues long. V dropped 5 bases and J dropped 6; count of bases not matched to a gene: 4. Germline V CDR1 and CDR2: SEHNR, FQNEAQ (reference sequence). CDR3 amino acids: CASSARDRGNEQFF. The CDR3 bases are TGTGCCAGCAGCGCGCGGGACAGGGGCAATGAGCAGTTCTTC. The variable domain in full, with the rest retrieved from reference TRBV7-9 and TRBJ2-1, is DTGVSQNPRHKITKRGQNVTFRCDPISEHNRLYWYRQTLGQGPEFLTYFQNEAQLEKSRLLSDRFSAERPKGSFSTLEIQRTEQGDSAMYLCASSARDRGNEQFFGPGTRLTVL.

This clone was recorded once. V and J are TRBV4-1 and TRBJ2-7, with D perhaps being TRBD1 or TRBD2 (5 bases each). The CDR3 has 16 residues. Trimming left V 0 bases short and J 0 bases short, with 12 bases between. Germline CDR1 reads MGHRA; CDR2 reads YSYEKL. CDR3 nucleotides: TGCGCCAGCAGCCAAGATCAAGGGACGGCCTCCTACGAGCAGTACTTC. This gives the protein CASSQDQGTASYEQYF.

Turning to this clone: Other DNA sequences from this sample encode an identical CDR3 as well. V gene TRBV7-9 combines with J gene TRBJ1-2; D gene unclear. Germline assignment: CDR1 SEHNR and CDR2 FQNEAQ (reference sequence). Trimming took 5 bases from V and 0 from J, leaving 7 bases between them. CDR3 length: 13 amino acids. The CDR3 DNA reads as TGTGCCAGCAGCCTGGGCGCTAACTATGGCTACACCTTC. Translating gives CASSLGANYGYTF.